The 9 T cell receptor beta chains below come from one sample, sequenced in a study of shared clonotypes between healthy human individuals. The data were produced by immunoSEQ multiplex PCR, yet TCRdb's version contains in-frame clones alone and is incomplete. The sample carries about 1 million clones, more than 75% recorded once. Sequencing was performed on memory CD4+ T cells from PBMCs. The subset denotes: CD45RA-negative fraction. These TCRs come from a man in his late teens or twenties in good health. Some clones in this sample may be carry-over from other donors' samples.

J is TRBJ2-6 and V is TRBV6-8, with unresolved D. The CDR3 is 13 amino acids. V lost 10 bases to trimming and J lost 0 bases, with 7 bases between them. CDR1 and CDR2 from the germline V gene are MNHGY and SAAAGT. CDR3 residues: CANPRSGANVLTF. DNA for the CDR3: TGTGCCAACCCTCGCTCTGGGGCCAACGTCCTGACTTTC.

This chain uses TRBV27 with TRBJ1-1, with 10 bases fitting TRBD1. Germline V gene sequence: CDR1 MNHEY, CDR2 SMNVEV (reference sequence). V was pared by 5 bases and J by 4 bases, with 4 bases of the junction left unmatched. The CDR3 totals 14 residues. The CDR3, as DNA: TGTGCCAGCAGTGGTCGGACAGGGGGCACTGAAGCTTTCTTT. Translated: CASSGRTGGTEAFF.

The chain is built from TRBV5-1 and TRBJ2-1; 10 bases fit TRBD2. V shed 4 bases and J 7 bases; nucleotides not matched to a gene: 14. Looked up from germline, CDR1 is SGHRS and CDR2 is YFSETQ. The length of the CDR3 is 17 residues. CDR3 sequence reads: CASSEGNWGLAPNEQFF. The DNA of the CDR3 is TGCGCCAGCAGCGAAGGTAATTGGGGACTAGCGCCTAATGAGCAGTTCTTC.

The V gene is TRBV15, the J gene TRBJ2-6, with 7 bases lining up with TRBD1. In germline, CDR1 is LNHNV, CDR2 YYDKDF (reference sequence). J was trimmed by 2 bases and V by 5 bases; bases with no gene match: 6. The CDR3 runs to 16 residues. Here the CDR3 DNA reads TGTGCCACCAGCTCGGGGACAGTGGCTGGGGCCAACGTCCTGACTTTC. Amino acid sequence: CATSSGTVAGANVLTF.

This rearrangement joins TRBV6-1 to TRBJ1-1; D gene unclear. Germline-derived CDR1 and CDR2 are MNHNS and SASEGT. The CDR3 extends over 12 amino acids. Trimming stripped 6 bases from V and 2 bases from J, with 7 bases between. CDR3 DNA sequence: TGTGCCAGCAGGCGCGGAAACACTGAAGCTTTCTTT. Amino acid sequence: CASRRGNTEAFF.

The CDR3 here is CASSPIPTGDTEAFF. The CDR3 bases are TGCGCCAGCAGCCCCATACCGACAGGGGACACTGAAGCTTTCTTT. This chain links TRBV5-1 with TRBJ1-1, with 8 positions matching TRBD1. Germline CDR1 and CDR2: SGHRS and YFSETQ. V was pared by 4 bases and J by 3 bases, with 8 bases of the junction left unmatched. The CDR3 loop spans 15 amino acids.

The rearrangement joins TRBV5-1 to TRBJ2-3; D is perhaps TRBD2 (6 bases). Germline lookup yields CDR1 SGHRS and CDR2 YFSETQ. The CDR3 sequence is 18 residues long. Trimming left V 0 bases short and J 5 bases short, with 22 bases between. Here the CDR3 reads CASSLEAGGTFAIDTQYF. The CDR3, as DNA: TGCGCCAGCAGCTTGGAAGCTGGGGGGACGTTCGCTATAGATACGCAGTATTTT. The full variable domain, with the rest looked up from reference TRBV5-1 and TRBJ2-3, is KAGVTQTPRYLIKTRGQQVTLSCSPISGHRSVSWYQQTPGQGLQFLFEYFSETQRNKGNFPGRFSGRQFSNSRSEMNVSTLELGDSALYLCASSLEAGGTFAIDTQYFGPGTRLTVL.

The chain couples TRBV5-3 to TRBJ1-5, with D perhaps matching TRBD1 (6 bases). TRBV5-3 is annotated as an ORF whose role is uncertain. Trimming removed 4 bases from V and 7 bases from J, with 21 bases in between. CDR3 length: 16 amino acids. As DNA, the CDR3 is TGTGCCAGAAGCCCCTCACTGGGGGCGGGGTGGCAGCCCCAGCATTTT. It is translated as CARSPSLGAGWQPQHF.

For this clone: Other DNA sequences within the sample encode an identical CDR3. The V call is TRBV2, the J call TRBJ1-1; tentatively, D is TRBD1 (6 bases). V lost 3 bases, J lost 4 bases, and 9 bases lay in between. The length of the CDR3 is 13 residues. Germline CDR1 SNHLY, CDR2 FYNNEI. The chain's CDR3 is CASSDGGFTEAFF. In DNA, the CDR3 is TGTGCCAGCAGTGACGGGGGCTTCACTGAAGCTTTCTTT.